Listed here are 18 T cell receptor beta chains from one sample, sequenced in a study of blood T cell repertoires in COVID-19 (dated by TCRdb to the early 2020s). The method was the immunoSEQ multiplex PCR assay. Not all clones reach the TCRdb copy of this immuneACCESS table, which keeps in-frame sequences only. Checked studies attribute under half of the gap to unresolved V genes and leave the rest unexplained. The sample table holds 200,000 to 300,000 clones, of which more than 65% were seen once. The top ten clonotypes cover 2% to 2.5% of the sample. Sequenced: peripheral blood. The receptors here all came from a middle-aged man who had recovered from COVID-19.

This rearrangement joins TRBV14 to TRBJ1-2; 12 bases fit TRBD1. The V segment lost 1 base and the J segment 2 bases; nucleotides outside the gene matches: 8. CDR3 length: 18 amino acids. Germline V gene sequence: CDR1 SGHDN, CDR2 FVKESK. This CDR3 reads CASSQGNIGTGGNYGYTF. The CDR3 nucleotides are TGTGCCAGCAGCCAAGGTAATATCGGGACAGGGGGCAACTATGGCTACACCTTC.

This chain connects TRBV7-6 to TRBJ1-1, with D possibly matching TRBD1 (5 bases). Trimming shortened V by 5 bases and J by 7 bases, and 17 bases separated the two germline ends. Germline V gene lookup returns CDR1 SGHVS and CDR2 FNYEAQ. There are 14 residues in the CDR3. The CDR3 DNA reads TGTGCCAGCAGCCCGCTGAGCGGGGGGAGTGAAGCTTTCTTT. Protein: CASSPLSGGSEAFF.

The V call is TRBV5-4, the J call TRBJ2-3; 13 nucleotides align to TRBD2. Germline V CDR1 and CDR2: SGHNT, YYREEE (reference sequence). Trimming cost V 3 bases and J 4 bases; bases outside gene matches: 14. CDR3 length equals 19 residues. CDR3 region: CASSWGLAGLGVLADTQYF. The CDR3 DNA is TGTGCCAGCAGCTGGGGACTAGCGGGACTGGGAGTGCTGGCAGATACGCAGTATTTT.

This clone is a singleton in its sample. The chain joins TRBV6-6 to TRBJ2-7; 8 positions agree with TRBD2. Germline-derived CDR1 and CDR2 are MNHNY and SVGAGI (reference sequence). The CDR3 contains 14 residues. After removal of 7 bases from V and 2 bases from J, the junction contained 7 bases not matched to a gene. The CDR3 DNA sequence: TGTGCCAGCATCAGCGGGGGCCTCCCCTACGAGCAGTACTTC. Its protein product is CASISGGLPYEQYF.

The gene calls are TRBV5-5 and TRBJ1-6, with D tentatively TRBD1 (5 bases). V was cut by 3 bases and J by 5 bases, with 15 bases left in between. The CDR3 covers 16 residues. CDR1 is SGHKS, CDR2 YYEKEE, per germline (reference sequence). The CDR3 here is CASSWLGTLNNSPLHF. CDR3 DNA: TGTGCCAGCAGCTGGCTCGGGACTCTTAATAATTCACCCCTCCACTTT. The full variable domain, completed using reference TRBV5-5 and TRBJ1-6, is DAGVTQSPTHLIKTRGQQVTLRCSPISGHKSVSWYQQVLGQGPQFIFQYYEKEERGRGNFPDRFSARQFPNYSSELNVNALLLGDSALYLCASSWLGTLNNSPLHFGNGTRLTVT.

The J gene is TRBJ2-7, the V gene TRBV4-3, with TRBD1 as a possible D gene (6 bases). The V end was cut by 1 base, the J end by 4 bases, with 14 bases between. Germline CDR1 and CDR2: LGHNA and YSLEER. The CDR3 is made up of 15 amino acids. Here the CDR3 reads CASSQVLRGRYEQYF. The CDR3 DNA reads as TGCGCCAGCAGCCAAGTTCTCAGGGGCCGGTACGAGCAGTACTTC.

This clone turned up a few times. The chain is built from TRBV5-1 and TRBJ2-7; 11 bases are a match to TRBD2. The CDR3 has 14 residues. Germline V gene lookup returns CDR1 SGHRS and CDR2 YFSETQ. With V trimmed by 4 bases and J by 6 bases, 6 bases remained unmatched. The CDR3 reads CASSRTLAGGEQYF. CDR3 DNA sequence: TGCGCCAGCAGCCGTACCCTAGCGGGAGGCGAGCAGTACTTC.

The CDR3 nucleotides are TGTGCCAGCAGCCCCTCCGGGACAGGGGGTAATTCACCCCTCCACTTT. Protein sequence: CASSPSGTGGNSPLHF. This chain uses TRBV7-9 with TRBJ1-6, with 11 bases that match TRBD1. Germline V gene data show CDR1 as SEHNR and CDR2 as FQNEAQ (reference sequence). This CDR3 comprises 16 residues. J gave up 6 bases and V 5 bases, and 6 bases lay outside the gene matches.

The CDR3 sequence is CASSYGQLFYTF. DNA of the CDR3: TGTGCCAGCAGTTACGGGCAACTTTTCTACACCTTC. The J gene is TRBJ1-2, the V gene TRBV6-6; D gene ambiguous. The CDR3 is made up of 12 amino acids. The V and J ends lost 2 bases and 10 bases respectively, with 11 bases between them. Germline V lookup: CDR1 MNHNY, CDR2 SVGAGI (reference sequence).

The rearrangement joins TRBV5-1 to TRBJ2-2; D is unresolved. V shed 2 bases and J shed 0 bases, with 5 bases lying between them. This CDR3 region has 14 residues. Germline CDR1 SGHRS, CDR2 YFSETQ. The CDR3 region has the DNA TGCGCCAGCAGCTTCACATCGAACACCGGGGAGCTGTTTTTT. It translates to CASSFTSNTGELFF.

The chain employs TRBV29-1 and TRBJ1-4; tentative D call: TRBD1 (5 bases). Per the germline V gene, CDR1 is SQVTM and CDR2 is ANQGSEA. The length of the CDR3 is 12 residues. Trimming took off 5 bases at V and 7 bases at J, with 11 bases between the two ends. The CDR3 region has the DNA TGCAGCGTTCGGGGGGGAGGTGAAAAACTGTTTTTT. Translation gives CSVRGGGEKLFF. Filled out from reference TRBV29-1 and TRBJ1-4, the complete variable domain reads SAVISQKPSRDICQRGTSLTIQCQVDSQVTMMFWYRQQPGQSLTLIATANQGSEATYESGFVIDKFPISRPNLTFSTLTVSNMSPEDSSIYLCSVRGGGEKLFFGSGTQLSVL.

V usage is TRBV30 and J usage is TRBJ1-2, with D unresolved. CDR1 GTSNPN and CDR2 SVGIG come from the germline V gene (reference sequence). There are 14 residues in the CDR3. Between the trimmed V and J ends, which lost 0 bases and 8 bases, there was a span of 16 bases. CDR3 nucleotides: TGTGCCTGGAGTGTACGTCCCTTACATCTGGGCTACACCTTC. The encoded protein is CAWSVRPLHLGYTF.

The rearrangement uses TRBV27 and TRBJ1-5, with D hard to call. With 4 bases removed from V and 3 bases from J, the gap between germline ends came to 13 bases. Germline CDR1 is MNHEY and CDR2 is SMNVEV (reference sequence). The CDR3 has 15 residues. Here the CDR3 reads CASSSDPGYNQPQHF. CDR3 nucleotides: TGTGCCAGCAGTTCTGATCCAGGCTACAATCAGCCCCAGCATTTT.

The rearrangement joins TRBV7-2 to TRBJ2-7; 7 nucleotides align to TRBD2. Trimming cost V 5 bases and J 7 bases; bases outside gene matches: 14. The CDR3 loop spans 15 amino acids. Germline CDR1 reads SGHTA; CDR2 reads FQGNSA. For the CDR3, the DNA is TGTGCCAGCAGCCCCCGAAGGGCGGGAGCGGGGGAGCAGTACTTC. It specifies CASSPRRAGAGEQYF.

This chain connects TRBV5-5 to TRBJ2-5; 7 positions match TRBD1. Germline assignment: CDR1 SGHKS and CDR2 YYEKEE (reference sequence). Trimming removed 3 bases from V and 1 base from J; junction bases left unmatched: 6. The CDR3 has 15 residues. This chain's CDR3 is CASSWTRDSQETQYF. CDR3 bases: TGTGCCAGCAGCTGGACCCGGGACAGCCAAGAGACCCAGTACTTC.

V usage is TRBV19 and J usage is TRBJ2-7, with 7 bases aligning to TRBD2. The CDR3 extends over 16 amino acids. Unmatched junction bases numbered 11, after V lost 6 bases and J lost 0 bases. Germline loops: CDR1 LNHDA, CDR2 SQIVND (reference sequence). The CDR3 DNA follows: TGTGCCAGTAGAAGGGATAGCGGGCAGAGCTCCTACGAGCAGTACTTC. This translates into CASRRDSGQSSYEQYF.

The genes are TRBV25-1 and TRBJ2-7, with 7 bases fitting TRBD1. Germline V lookup: CDR1 MGHDK, CDR2 SYGVNS. Trimming at V came to 1 base and at J to 5 bases, leaving 5 bases not matched to a gene. CDR3 length: 14 residues. This CDR3 is CASSEWRDRDEQYF. Here the CDR3 DNA reads TGTGCCAGCAGTGAATGGCGAGACAGGGACGAGCAGTACTTC.

The J gene is TRBJ2-6, the V gene TRBV6-2 or TRBV6-3; D perhaps matches TRBD1 (6 bases). V lost 2 bases and J 4 bases, leaving 9 bases between the germline ends. CDR1 is MNHEY, CDR2 SVGEGT, per germline. There are 15 residues in the CDR3. The CDR3 DNA is TGTGCCAGCAGTTACGGGGGCTCCGGGGCCAACGTCCTGACTTTC. This translates into CASSYGGSGANVLTF.